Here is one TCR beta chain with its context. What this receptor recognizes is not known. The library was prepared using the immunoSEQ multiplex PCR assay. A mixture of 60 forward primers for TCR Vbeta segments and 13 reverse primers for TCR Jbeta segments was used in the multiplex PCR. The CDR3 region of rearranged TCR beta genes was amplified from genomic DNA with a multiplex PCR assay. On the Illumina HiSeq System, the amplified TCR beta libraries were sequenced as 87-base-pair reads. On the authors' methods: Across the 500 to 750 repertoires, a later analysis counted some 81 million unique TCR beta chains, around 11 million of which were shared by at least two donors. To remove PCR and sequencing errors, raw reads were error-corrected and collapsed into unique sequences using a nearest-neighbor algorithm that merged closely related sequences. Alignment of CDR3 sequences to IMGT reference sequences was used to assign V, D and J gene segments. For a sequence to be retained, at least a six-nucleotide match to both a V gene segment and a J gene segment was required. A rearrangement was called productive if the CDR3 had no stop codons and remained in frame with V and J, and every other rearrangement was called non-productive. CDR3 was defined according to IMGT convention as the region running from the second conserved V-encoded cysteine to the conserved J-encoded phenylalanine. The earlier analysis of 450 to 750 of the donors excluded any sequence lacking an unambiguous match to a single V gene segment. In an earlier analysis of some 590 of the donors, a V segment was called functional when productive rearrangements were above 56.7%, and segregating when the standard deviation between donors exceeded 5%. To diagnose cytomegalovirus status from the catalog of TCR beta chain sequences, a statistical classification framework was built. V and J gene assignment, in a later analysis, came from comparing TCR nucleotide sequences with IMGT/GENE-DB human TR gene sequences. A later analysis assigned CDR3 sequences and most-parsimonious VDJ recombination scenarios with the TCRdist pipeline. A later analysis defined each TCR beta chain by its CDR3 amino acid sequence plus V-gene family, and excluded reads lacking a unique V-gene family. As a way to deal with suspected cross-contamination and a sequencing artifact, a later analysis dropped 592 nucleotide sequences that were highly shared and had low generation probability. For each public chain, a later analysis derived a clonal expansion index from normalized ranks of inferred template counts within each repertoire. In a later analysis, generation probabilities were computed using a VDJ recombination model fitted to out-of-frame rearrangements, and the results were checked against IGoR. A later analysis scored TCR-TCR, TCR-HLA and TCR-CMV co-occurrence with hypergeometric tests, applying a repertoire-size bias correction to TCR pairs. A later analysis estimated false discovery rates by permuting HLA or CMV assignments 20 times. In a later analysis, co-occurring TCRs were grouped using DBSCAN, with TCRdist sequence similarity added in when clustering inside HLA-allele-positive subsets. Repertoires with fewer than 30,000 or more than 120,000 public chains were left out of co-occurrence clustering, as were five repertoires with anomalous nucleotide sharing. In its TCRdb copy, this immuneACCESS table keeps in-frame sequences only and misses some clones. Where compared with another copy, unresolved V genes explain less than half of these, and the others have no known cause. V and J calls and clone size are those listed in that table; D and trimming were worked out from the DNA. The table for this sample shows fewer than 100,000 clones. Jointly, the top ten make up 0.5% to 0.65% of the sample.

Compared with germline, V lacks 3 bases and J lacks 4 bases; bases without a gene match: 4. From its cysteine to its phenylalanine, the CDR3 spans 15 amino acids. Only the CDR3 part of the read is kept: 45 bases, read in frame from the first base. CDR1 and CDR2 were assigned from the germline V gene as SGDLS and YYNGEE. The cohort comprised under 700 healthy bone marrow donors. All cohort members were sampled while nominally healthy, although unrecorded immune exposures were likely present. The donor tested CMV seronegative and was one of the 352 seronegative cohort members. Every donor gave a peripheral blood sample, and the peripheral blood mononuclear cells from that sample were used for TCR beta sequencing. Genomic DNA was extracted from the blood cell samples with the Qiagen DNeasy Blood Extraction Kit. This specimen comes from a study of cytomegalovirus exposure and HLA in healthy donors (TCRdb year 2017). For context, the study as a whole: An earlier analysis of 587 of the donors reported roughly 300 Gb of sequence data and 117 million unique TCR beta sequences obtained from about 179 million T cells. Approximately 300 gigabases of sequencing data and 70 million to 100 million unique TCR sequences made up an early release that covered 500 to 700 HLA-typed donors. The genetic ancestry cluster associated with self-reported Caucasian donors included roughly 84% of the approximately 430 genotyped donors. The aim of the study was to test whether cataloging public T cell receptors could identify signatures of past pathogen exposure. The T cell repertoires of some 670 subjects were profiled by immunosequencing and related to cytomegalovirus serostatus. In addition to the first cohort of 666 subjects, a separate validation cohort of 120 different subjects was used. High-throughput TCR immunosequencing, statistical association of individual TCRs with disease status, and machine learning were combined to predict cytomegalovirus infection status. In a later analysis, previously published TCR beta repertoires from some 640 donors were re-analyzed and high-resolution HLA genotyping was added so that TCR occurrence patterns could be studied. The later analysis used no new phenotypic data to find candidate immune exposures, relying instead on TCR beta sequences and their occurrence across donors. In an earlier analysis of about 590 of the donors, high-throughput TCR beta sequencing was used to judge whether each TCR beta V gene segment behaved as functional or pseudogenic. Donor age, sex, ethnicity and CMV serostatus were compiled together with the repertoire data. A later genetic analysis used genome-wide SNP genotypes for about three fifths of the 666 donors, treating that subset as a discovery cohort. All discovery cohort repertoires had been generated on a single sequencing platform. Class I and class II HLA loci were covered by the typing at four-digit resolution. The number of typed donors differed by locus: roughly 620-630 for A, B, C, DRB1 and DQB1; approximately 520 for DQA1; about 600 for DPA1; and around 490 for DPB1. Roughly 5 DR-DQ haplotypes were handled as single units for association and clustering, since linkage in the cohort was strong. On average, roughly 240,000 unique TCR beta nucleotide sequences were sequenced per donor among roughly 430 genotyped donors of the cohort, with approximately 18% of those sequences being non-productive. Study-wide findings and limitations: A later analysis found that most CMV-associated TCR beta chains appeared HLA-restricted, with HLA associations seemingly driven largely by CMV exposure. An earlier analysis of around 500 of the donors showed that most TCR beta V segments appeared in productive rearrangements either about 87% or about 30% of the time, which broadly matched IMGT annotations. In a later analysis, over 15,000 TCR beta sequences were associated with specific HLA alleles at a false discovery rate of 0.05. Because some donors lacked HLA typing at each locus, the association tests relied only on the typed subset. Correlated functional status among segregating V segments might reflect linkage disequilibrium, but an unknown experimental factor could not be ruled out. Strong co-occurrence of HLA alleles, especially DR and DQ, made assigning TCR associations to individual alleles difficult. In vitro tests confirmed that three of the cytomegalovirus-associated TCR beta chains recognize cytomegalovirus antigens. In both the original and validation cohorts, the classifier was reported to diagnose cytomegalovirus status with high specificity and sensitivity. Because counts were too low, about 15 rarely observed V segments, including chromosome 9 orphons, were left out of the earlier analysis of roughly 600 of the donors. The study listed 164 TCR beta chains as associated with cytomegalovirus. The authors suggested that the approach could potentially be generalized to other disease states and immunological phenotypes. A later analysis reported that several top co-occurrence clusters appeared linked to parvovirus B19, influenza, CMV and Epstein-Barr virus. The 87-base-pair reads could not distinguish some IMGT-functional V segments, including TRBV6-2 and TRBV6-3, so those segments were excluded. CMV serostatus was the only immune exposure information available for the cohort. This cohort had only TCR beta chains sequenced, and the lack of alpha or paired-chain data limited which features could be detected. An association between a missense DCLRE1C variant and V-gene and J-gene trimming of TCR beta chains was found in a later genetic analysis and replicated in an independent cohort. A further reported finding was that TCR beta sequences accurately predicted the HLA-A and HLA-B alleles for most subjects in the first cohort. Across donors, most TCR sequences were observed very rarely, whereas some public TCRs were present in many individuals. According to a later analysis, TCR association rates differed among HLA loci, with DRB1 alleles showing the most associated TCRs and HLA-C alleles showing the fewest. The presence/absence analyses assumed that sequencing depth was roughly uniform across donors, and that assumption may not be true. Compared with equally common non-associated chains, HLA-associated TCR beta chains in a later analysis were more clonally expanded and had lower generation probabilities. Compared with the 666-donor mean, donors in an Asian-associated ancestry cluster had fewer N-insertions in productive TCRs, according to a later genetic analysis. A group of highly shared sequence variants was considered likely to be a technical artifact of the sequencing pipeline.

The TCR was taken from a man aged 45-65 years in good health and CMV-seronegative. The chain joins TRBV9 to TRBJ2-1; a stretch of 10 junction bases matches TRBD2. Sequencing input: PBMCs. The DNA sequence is TGTGCCAGCAGCGCCGGGACTAGCGAGTACAATGAGCAGTTCTTC. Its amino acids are CASSAGTSEYNEQFF. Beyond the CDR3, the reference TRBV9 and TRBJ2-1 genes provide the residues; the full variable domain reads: DSGVTQTPKHLITATGQRVTLRCSPRSGDLSVYWYQQSLDQGLQFLIQYYNGEERAKGNILERFSAQQFPDLHSELNLSSLELGDSALYFCASSAGTSEYNEQFFGPGTRLTVL.